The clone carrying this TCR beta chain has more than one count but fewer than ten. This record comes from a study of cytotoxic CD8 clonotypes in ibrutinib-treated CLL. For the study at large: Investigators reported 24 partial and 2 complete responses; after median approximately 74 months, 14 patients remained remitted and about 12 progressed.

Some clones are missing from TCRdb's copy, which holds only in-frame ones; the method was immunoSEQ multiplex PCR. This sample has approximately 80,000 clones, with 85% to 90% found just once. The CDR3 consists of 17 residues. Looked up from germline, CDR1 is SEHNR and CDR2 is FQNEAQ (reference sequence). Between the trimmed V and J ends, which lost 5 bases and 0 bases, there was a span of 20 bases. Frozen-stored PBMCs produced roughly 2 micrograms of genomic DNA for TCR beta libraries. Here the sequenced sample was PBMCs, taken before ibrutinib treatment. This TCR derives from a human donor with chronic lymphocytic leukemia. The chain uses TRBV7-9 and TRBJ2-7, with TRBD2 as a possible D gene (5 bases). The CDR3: CASSPPQGLLSSYEQYF. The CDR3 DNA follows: TGTGCCAGCAGCCCACCCCAAGGACTCCTGAGCTCCTACGAGCAGTACTTC.